This T cell receptor (beta chain) was sequenced for a study of shared clonotypes between healthy human individuals. The CDR3 spans 15 residues. Trimming cost V 6 bases and J 2 bases; bases outside gene matches: 7. In germline, CDR1 is WSHSY, CDR2 SAAADI. Clones were read by immunoSEQ multiplex PCR, and TCRdb kept only the in-frame ones, dropping some. The data show approximately 1.1 million clones, with 75% to 80% seen just once and more than 0.45% held by the top ten. What was sequenced was memory CD4+ T cells from PBMCs. As to subset: CD45RA-negative fraction. This sequence joins TRBV10-2 and TRBJ2-7, with 10 bases identical to TRBD1. The TCR sequence derives from a man between 18 and 29 years old in good health. Some clones in this sample may be carry-over from other donors' samples. The CDR3 bases are TGCGCCAGCAGGGTCTCGGGACAGGGGACCTACGAGCAGTACTTC. Translating gives CASRVSGQGTYEQYF.